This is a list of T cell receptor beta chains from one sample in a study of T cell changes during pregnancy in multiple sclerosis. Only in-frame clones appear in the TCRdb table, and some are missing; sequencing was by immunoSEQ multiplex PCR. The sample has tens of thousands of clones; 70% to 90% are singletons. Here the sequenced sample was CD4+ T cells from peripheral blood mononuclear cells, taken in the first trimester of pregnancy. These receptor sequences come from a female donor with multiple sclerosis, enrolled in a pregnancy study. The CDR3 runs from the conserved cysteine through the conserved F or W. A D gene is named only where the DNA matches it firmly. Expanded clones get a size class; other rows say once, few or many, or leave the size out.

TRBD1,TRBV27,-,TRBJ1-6,CASSNRGGSPLHF,TGTGCCAGCAGTAACAGGGGGGGGTCACCCCTCCACTTT
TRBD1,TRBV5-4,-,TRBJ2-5,CASSWDREETQYF,TGTGCCAGCAGCTGGGACAGGGAGGAGACCCAGTACTTC
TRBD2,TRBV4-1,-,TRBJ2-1,CASSQMGLAGSNEQFF,TGCGCCAGCAGCCAAATGGGACTAGCGGGGTCCAATGAGCAGTTCTTC
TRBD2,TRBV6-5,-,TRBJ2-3,CASRAGGRTDTQYF,TGTGCCAGCAGGGCGGGAGGTCGCACAGATACGCAGTATTTT
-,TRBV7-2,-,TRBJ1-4,CASSLAGAINEKLFF,TGTGCCAGCAGCTTAGCCGGTGCAATTAATGAAAAACTGTTTTTT
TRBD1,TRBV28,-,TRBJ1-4,CASSGTARSEKLFF,TGTGCCAGCAGTGGGACAGCCAGGAGTGAAAAACTGTTTTTT
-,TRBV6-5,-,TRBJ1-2,CASSGTNYGYTF,TGTGCCAGCAGTGGGACAAACTATGGCTACACCTTC
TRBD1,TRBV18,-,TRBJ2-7,CASSLLGQGSYEQYF,TGTGCCAGCTCACTCCTTGGACAGGGCTCCTACGAGCAGTACTTC
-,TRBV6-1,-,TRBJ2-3,CATVTRLTDTQYF,TGTGCCACCGTTACTAGACTCACAGATACGCAGTATTTT
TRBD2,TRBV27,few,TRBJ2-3,CASSLLGLAGGDSRDTQYF,TGTGCCAGCAGTTTATTGGGACTAGCGGGAGGGGACTCTCGAGATACGCAGTATTTT
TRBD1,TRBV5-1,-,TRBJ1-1,CASAAYRGQGTEAFF,TGCGCCAGCGCCGCTTACAGGGGGCAGGGCACTGAAGCTTTCTTT
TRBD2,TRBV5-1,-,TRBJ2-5,CASSSFLAGVLYF,TGCGCCAGCAGCTCATTCCTAGCGGGGGTTCTGTACTTC
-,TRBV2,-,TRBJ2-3,CASSEARRGALDTQYF,TGTGCCAGCAGTGAAGCGCGGAGGGGCGCGTTAGATACGCAGTATTTT
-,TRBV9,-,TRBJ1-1,CASSSALGGTEAFF,TGTGCCAGCAGCTCGGCTTTGGGGGGCACTGAAGCTTTCTTT
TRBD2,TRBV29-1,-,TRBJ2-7,CSVLAGARSYEQYF,TGCAGCGTGCTAGCGGGCGCCCGATCCTACGAGCAGTACTTC
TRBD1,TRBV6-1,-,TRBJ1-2,CASSALTGDYGYTF,TGTGCCAGCAGTGCCCTTACAGGGGACTATGGCTACACCTTC
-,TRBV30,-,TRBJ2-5,CAWSLRGGGQTQYF,TGTGCCTGGAGTCTGAGGGGGGGCGGCCAGACCCAGTACTTC
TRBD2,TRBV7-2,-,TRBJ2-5,CASSLGASGRGETQYF,TGTGCCAGCAGCCTAGGGGCTAGCGGGAGGGGAGAGACCCAGTACTTC
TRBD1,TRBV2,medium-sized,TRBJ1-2,CASTRGRDYGYTF,TGTGCCAGCACGAGGGGGCGAGACTATGGCTACACCTTC
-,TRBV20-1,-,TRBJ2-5,CSPGFQETQYF,TGCAGTCCCGGGTTCCAAGAGACCCAGTACTTC
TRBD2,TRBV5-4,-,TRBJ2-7,CASSLELAGAYEQYF,TGTGCCAGCAGCTTGGAACTAGCGGGAGCCTACGAGCAGTACTTC
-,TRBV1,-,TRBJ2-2,CTSTDRVNTGELFF,TGCACCAGCACCGACAGGGTAAACACCGGGGAGCTGTTTTTT
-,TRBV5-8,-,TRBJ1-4,CASSLGQQLNEKLFF,TGTGCCAGCAGCTTGGGGCAACAGCTTAATGAAAAACTGTTTTTT
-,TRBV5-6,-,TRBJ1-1,CASSSPDSLNTEAFF,TGTGCCAGCAGCTCGCCGGACAGCCTGAACACTGAAGCTTTCTTT
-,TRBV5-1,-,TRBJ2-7,CASSLAGLADEQYF,TGCGCCAGCAGCTTGGCAGGACTTGCCGACGAGCAGTACTTC
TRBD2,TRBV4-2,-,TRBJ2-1,CASSREGLAVNNEQFF,TGTGCCAGCAGCCGGGAAGGCCTAGCGGTGAACAATGAGCAGTTCTTC
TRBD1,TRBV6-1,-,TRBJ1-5,CASSSLGRGNQPQHF,TGTGCCAGCAGTTCCCTTGGCAGGGGGAATCAGCCCCAGCATTTT
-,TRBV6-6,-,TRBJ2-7,CASSYSGPSYEQYF,TGTGCCAGCAGTTACTCGGGCCCCTCCTACGAGCAGTACTTC
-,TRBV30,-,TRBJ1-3,CAWSSHLNTIYF,TGTGCCTGGAGTTCACACCTAAACACCATATATTTT
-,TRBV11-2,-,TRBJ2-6,CASSFLSGANVLTF,TGTGCCAGCAGCTTTTTATCTGGGGCCAACGTCCTGACTTTC